This T cell receptor (beta chain) was recovered during a study of T cell repertoires in cytomegalovirus infection. V lost 5 bases, J lost 2 bases, and 16 bases lay in between. Germline lookup yields CDR1 MNHNS and CDR2 SASEGT. CDR3 length: 15 amino acids. MiXCR, applied by TCRdb to the reads, yields one record per CDR3 protein. The data show nearly 650,000 distinct CDR3 sequences, roughly a quarter seen once. This clonotype came up many times. Specimen: CD8+ T cells from PBMCs. The clonotype was recovered from a human donor in good health (CMV status not recorded). Some clones in this sample may be carry-over from other donors' samples. V usage is TRBV6-1 and J usage is TRBJ2-7, with D perhaps being TRBD1 or TRBD2 (5 bases each). The CDR3 reads CASSQGTKDAYEQYF. In DNA form, the CDR3 reads TGTGCCAGCAGTCAAGGGACGAAAGATGCCTACGAGCAGTACTTC.